The sequence of this TCR beta chain was determined in a study of blood T cell repertoires in COVID-19. At the level of the study: PBMCs, B-cell-depleted T cells, or T cells were the source of the cDNA or gDNA that made up the material.

Seattle participants joined during active infection and were tracked over time. J lost 5 bases, V lost 5 bases, and 6 bases had no gene match. CDR3 length: 15 residues. Looked up from germline, CDR1 is MNHEY and CDR2 is SVGAGI. In the authors' methods: By means of reference gene primer amplification, nucleated cell counts were estimated. Libraries were prepared by immunoSEQ multiplex PCR; TCRdb keeps only in-frame clonotypes and omits some of them. For V, J and clone size, that table is used; D and trimming come from the DNA. The table has 130,000 or so clones, 70% to 80% seen once. This TCR derives from a woman in her sixties or seventies with COVID-19, enrolled during active disease. The rearrangement links TRBV6-5 to TRBJ1-5; 10 bases are shared with TRBD1. The material sequenced was peripheral blood. CDR3 protein: CASSQTGGLDQPQHF. DNA of the CDR3: TGTGCCAGCAGTCAGACAGGGGGCCTAGATCAGCCCCAGCATTTT.